Listed below are T cell receptor beta chains from one sample, sequenced in a study of OX40 agonist ivuxolimab in advanced cancers. Method: immunoSEQ multiplex PCR; TCRdb's copy keeps in-frame clones and lacks some. The sample records over 80,000 clones, approximately 87% being singletons. The source material was CD4+ or CD8+ T cells sorted from blood, sampled in a trial of the OX40 agonist ivuxolimab. These receptors were collected from an adult with an advanced solid tumor such as melanoma, head and neck, liver or kidney cancer. The CDR3 runs from the conserved cysteine through the conserved F or W. D genes are given only for firm matches. Clone size appears in some rows only: once, few, many, or a class for an expanded clone.

V	D	size	J	CDR3	DNA
TRBV7-3	-	-	TRBJ2-1	CASSLGGAFYNEQFF	TGTGCCAGCAGCTTAGGGGGGGCTTTCTACAATGAGCAGTTCTTC
TRBV5-1	TRBD1	-	TRBJ2-4	CASSWNGQGAAKNIQYF	TGCGCCAGCAGCTGGAATGGACAGGGGGCGGCCAAAAACATTCAGTACTTC
TRBV27	TRBD1	-	TRBJ1-2	CASRQTGKDYGYTF	TGTGCCAGCAGACAGACAGGGAAGGACTATGGCTACACCTTC
TRBV6-5	-	few	TRBJ1-6	CASSYWTTDSPLHF	TGTGCCAGCAGTTACTGGACTACAGATTCACCCCTCCACTTT
TRBV5-3	TRBD1	-	TRBJ1-2	CARSLVRVRGRIYGYTF	TGTGCCAGAAGCTTGGTTCGGGTGAGGGGGCGCATCTATGGCTACACCTTC
TRBV7-8	-	-	TRBJ1-5	CASSLEGQPQHF	TGTGCCAGCAGCTTAGAGGGTCAGCCCCAGCATTTT
TRBV6-5	-	-	TRBJ1-6	CASSTSYNSPLHF	TGTGCCAGCAGCACCTCCTATAATTCACCCCTCCACTTT
TRBV4-1	TRBD1	-	TRBJ1-2	CASSQGDRDVGYTF	TGCGCCAGCAGCCAAGGGGACAGGGACGTCGGCTACACCTTC
TRBV7-8	TRBD1	-	TRBJ2-3	CASSPRQGRSTDTQYF	TGTGCCAGCAGCCCTCGACAGGGGAGGAGCACAGATACGCAGTATTTT
TRBV29-1	TRBD2	-	TRBJ2-7	CSVGPSGYEQYF	TGCAGCGTTGGACCTAGCGGCTACGAGCAGTACTTC
TRBV5-4	-	-	TRBJ2-1	CASGTYNEQFF	TGTGCCAGCGGGACTTACAATGAGCAGTTCTTC
TRBV4-2	-	-	TRBJ2-3	CASSQDWGDEADTQYF	TGTGCCAGCAGCCAAGATTGGGGGGATGAAGCAGATACGCAGTATTTT
TRBV9	TRBD1	-	TRBJ1-5	CASSAGQLNQPQHF	TGTGCCAGCAGCGCGGGACAGCTAAATCAGCCCCAGCATTTT
TRBV15	-	-	TRBJ2-5	CATSRDWTDGREETQYF	TGTGCCACCAGCAGAGATTGGACGGACGGGAGAGAAGAGACCCAGTACTTC
TRBV5-6	TRBD1	-	TRBJ1-2	CASSVGQPAGYTF	TGTGCCAGCAGCGTGGGACAGCCGGCCGGCTACACCTTC
TRBV4-2	-	-	TRBJ2-7	CASSQVGIGTWYF	-
TRBV20-1	-	few	TRBJ2-3	CSAPLADTQYF	TGCAGTGCACCGCTAGCAGATACGCAGTATTTT
TRBV7-6	-	-	TRBJ1-4	CASSLRVENEKLFF	TGTGCCAGCAGCTTAAGGGTCGAAAATGAAAAACTGTTTTTT
TRBV11-3	-	-	TRBJ2-1	CASSLGSLRSNEQFF	TGTGCCAGCAGCTTAGGGAGCCTTAGAAGCAATGAGCAGTTCTTC
TRBV5-5	-	-	TRBJ2-2	CASSLATVGTGELFF	TGTGCCAGCAGCTTGGCCACGGTCGGCACCGGGGAGCTGTTTTTT